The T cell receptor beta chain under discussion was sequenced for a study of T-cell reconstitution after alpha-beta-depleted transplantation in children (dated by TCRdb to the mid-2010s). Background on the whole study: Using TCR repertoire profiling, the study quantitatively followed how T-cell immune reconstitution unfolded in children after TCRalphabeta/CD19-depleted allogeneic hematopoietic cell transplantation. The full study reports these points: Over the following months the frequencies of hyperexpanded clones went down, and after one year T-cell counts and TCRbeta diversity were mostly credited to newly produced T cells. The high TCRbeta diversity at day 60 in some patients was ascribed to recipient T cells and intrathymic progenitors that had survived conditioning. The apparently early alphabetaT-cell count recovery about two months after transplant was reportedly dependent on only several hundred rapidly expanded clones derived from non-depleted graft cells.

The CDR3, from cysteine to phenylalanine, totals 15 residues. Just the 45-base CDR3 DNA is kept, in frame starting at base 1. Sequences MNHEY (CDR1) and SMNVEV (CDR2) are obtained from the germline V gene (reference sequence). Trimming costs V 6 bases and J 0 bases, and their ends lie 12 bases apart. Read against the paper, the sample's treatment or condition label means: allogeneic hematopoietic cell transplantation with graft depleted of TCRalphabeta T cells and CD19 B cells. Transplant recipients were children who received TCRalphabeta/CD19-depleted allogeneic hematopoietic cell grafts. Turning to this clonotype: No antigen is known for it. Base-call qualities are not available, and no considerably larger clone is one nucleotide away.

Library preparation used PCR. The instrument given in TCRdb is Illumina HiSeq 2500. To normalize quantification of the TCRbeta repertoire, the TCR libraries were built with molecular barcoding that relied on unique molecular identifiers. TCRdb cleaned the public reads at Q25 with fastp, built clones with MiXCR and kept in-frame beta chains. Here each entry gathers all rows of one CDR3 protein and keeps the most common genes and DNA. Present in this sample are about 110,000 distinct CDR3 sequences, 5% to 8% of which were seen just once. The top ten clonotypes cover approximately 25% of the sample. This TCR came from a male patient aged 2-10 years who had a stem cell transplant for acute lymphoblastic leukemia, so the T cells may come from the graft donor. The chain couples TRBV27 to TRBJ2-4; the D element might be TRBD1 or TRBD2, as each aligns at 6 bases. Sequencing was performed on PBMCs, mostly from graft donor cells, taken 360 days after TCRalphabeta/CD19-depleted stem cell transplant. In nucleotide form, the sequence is TGTGCCAGCAGCCCCGGGGGCCTAGCCAAAAACATTCAGTACTTC. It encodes CASSPGGLAKNIQYF.